This TCR beta chain was sequenced for a study of control samples from healthy donors and cancer patients. The germline V gene has CDR1 SNHLY and CDR2 FYNNEI. Trimming took 7 bases from V and 7 from J, leaving 13 bases between them. The CDR3 is 12 amino acids. Repertoires were generated with immunoSEQ multiplex PCR, while TCRdb's copy carries only in-frame clones and drops some. The sample lists more than 50,000 clones, 90% occurring once. This clonotype was obtained from a woman aged 45-65 years with colorectal cancer. The rearrangement links TRBV2 to TRBJ2-5; D gene ambiguous. The sequenced material came from PBMCs. This chain's CDR3 is CASTIEYGTQYF. The DNA of the CDR3 is TGTGCCAGCACCATCGAGTATGGGACCCAGTACTTC.